This T cell receptor beta chain was sequenced for a study of cytomegalovirus exposure and HLA in healthy donors. Study at large: Previous work identified 90 million to 130 million unique TCR beta sequences from some 170 million T cells.

The PCR contained 60 Vbeta and 13 Jbeta primers. Generated by immunoSEQ multiplex PCR, the TCRdb table keeps only in-frame clones and is missing some. Reported are about 160,000 clones; the ten largest clones contain under 2.5%. The V and J ends lost 5 bases and 5 bases respectively, with 13 bases between them. Germline-derived CDR1 and CDR2 are SGHTA and FQGNSA. This CDR3 contains 13 residues. Sequenced: PBMCs. This chain links TRBV7-2 with TRBJ2-7, with a weak D call TRBD1 (5 bases). The TCR originated in a man aged 25 to 40 in good health and CMV-seronegative. CDR3 bases: TGTGCCAGCAGCCTCAGGGATTTTCACGAGCAGTACTTC. Its translation is CASSLRDFHEQYF.